Following are 28 T cell receptor beta chains from one sample sequenced in a study of CD8 T cells in Susac syndrome. RNA totalling about 0.45 to 1 ug underwent reverse transcription with random hexamers. MiXCR was run by TCRdb on the immunoSEQ multiplex PCR reads, yielding one entry per CDR3 protein. The profile shows 110,000 to 150,000 distinct CDR3 sequences, 90% to 97% of them singletons. The sequenced material came from CD4+ T cells from PBMCs. The receptor set was obtained from a human donor with Susac syndrome.

The V and J genes are TRBV20-1 and TRBJ2-1; 9 bases fit TRBD1. The CDR3 is 14 amino acids. With 1 base clipped from V and 3 bases from J, the junction kept 1 base outside the gene matches. Germline values: CDR1 DFQATT, CDR2 SNEGSKA (reference sequence). CDR3 region: CSARGDRDYNEQFF. CDR3 DNA sequence: TGCAGTGCTAGAGGGGACAGGGACTACAATGAGCAGTTCTTC.

J is TRBJ1-2 and V is TRBV6-6; D not certain. The V gene lost 2 bases and the J gene lost 4 bases, with 2 bases spanning the gap. There are 11 residues in the CDR3. The germline gives CDR1 MNHNY, CDR2 SVGAGI (reference sequence). Written as DNA, the CDR3 is TGTGCCAGCAGTTACAGCTATGGCTACACCTTC. As protein: CASSYSYGYTF.

The genes are TRBV23-1 and TRBJ2-3; no firm D call. TRBV23-1 qualifies as an ORF whose function is uncertain. Between the trimmed V and J ends, which lost 6 bases and 5 bases, there was a span of 9 bases. This CDR3 is 12 amino acids long. The CDR3 is CASRSNKDTQYF. In nucleotides, the CDR3 is TGCGCCAGCAGATCCAATAAAGATACGCAGTATTTT.

The chain has TRBV2 and TRBJ2-1, with no clear D. V was shortened by 7 bases and J by 3 bases, with 10 bases between the two germline ends. CDR1 SNHLY and CDR2 FYNNEI come from the germline V gene. CDR3 size: 13 residues. CDR3 residues: CASNPTNYNEQFF. The CDR3 DNA follows: TGTGCCAGCAACCCGACAAACTACAATGAGCAGTTCTTC.

The V call is TRBV29-1, the J call TRBJ1-2; D gene uncertain. Germline-derived CDR1 and CDR2 are SQVTM and ANQGSEA. Trimming removed 4 bases from V and 6 bases from J, with 9 bases in between. The CDR3 totals 11 residues. In nucleotides, the CDR3 is TGCAGCGTTGTCGACACCCATGGCTACACCTTC. Its translation: CSVVDTHGYTF.

The chain has TRBV27 and TRBJ2-5; D might be TRBD1 (5 bases). Trimming took 2 bases from V and 5 from J, leaving 12 bases between them. This CDR3 has 14 residues. Germline assignment: CDR1 MNHEY and CDR2 SMNVEV (reference sequence). The CDR3 protein is CASSLRRDRETQYF. The CDR3 DNA reads TGTGCCAGCAGTTTACGCAGGGATCGGGAGACCCAGTACTTC.

A word on this clonotype: An end of the junction differs from the germline gene, which may be a read error. J is TRBJ2-3 and V is TRBV4-2, with D perhaps assigned TRBD1 or TRBD2 (6 bases each). The CDR3 loop spans 15 amino acids. The V gene's germline CDR1 is LGHNA and CDR2 YNFKEQ. CDR3 nucleotides: TGTGCCAGCAGTCAAGATGGGGGGCCCACAGATACGCAGTATTTT. Translated: CASSQDGGPTDTQYF.

V and J are TRBV28 and TRBJ1-5; 7 positions agree with TRBD1. The trim removed 6 bases at V and 8 bases at J, leaving 7 bases unmatched. The CDR3 is 13 residues long. Germline CDR1 and CDR2: MDHEN and SYDVKM. The CDR3 DNA reads as TGTGCCAGCAGCTTAACAGGGGCAAAGCCCCAGCATTTT. It encodes CASSLTGAKPQHF.

J is TRBJ2-2 and V is TRBV5-1; TRBD1 matches 9 bases. This CDR3 contains 15 residues. Germline CDR1 SGHRS, CDR2 YFSETQ. Germline trimming cut 4 bases from V and 2 bases from J; bases unmatched to any gene: 3. The CDR3 DNA follows: TGCGCCAGCAGCCACACAGGGGGCAACACCGGGGAGCTGTTTTTT. As protein: CASSHTGGNTGELFF.

The rearrangement links TRBV12-3 or TRBV12-4 to TRBJ1-1, with a possible D match to TRBD1 (5 bases). The CDR3 consists of 14 residues. V dropped 6 bases and J dropped 1 base, with 12 bases sitting between them. The CDR3 region has the DNA TGTGCCAGCAGAGGCAACAGGTGGAACACTGAAGCTTTCTTT. It encodes CASRGNRWNTEAFF.

The gene calls are TRBV9 and TRBJ2-5; TRBD2 matches at 7 bases. V was pared by 0 bases and J by 4 bases, with 9 bases of the junction left unmatched. Germline V CDR1 and CDR2: SGDLS, YYNGEE. The CDR3 loop spans 16 amino acids. Here the CDR3 reads CASSVADWGGSETQYF. CDR3 coding DNA: TGTGCCAGCAGCGTAGCGGACTGGGGGGGGTCAGAGACCCAGTACTTC.

This clonotype was detected once. J is TRBJ2-3 and V is TRBV5-1; D remains unclear. The V gene's germline CDR1 is SGHRS and CDR2 YFSETQ. The V and J ends lost 0 bases and 1 base respectively, with 12 bases between them. This CDR3 is 16 amino acids long. The CDR3 sequence: CASSLERGVGTDTQYF. CDR3 coding DNA: TGCGCCAGCAGCTTGGAACGTGGAGTAGGCACAGATACGCAGTATTTT.

V is TRBV20-1 and J is TRBJ2-1; either TRBD1 or TRBD2 may fit D (6 bases each). The ends were cut back, 2 bases at V and 3 bases at J, with 14 bases in the middle. Germline assignment: CDR1 DFQATT and CDR2 SNEGSKA (reference sequence). The CDR3 is 15 residues long. In DNA form, the CDR3 reads TGCAGTGCTAGACGGGGGCGAGGGTACTACAATGAGCAGTTCTTC. It codes for CSARRGRGYYNEQFF.

The chain combines TRBV6-5 with TRBJ2-1; D not certain. Germline V gene sequence: CDR1 MNHEY, CDR2 SVGAGI. The CDR3 runs 11 residues. Trimming left V 8 bases short and J 4 bases short, with 6 bases between. The CDR3 DNA sequence: TGTGCCAGCCGTAGGTACAATGAGCAGTTCTTC. Its translation: CASRRYNEQFF.

The chain combines TRBV20-1 with TRBJ1-3, with D possibly matching TRBD1 (6 bases). The CDR3 is 13 amino acids. Trimming took off 6 bases at V and 6 bases at J, with 15 bases between the two ends. Germline V lookup: CDR1 DFQATT, CDR2 SNEGSKA (reference sequence). This CDR3 is CSASGVSENTIYF. DNA for the CDR3: TGCAGTGCGTCAGGGGTTAGTGAAAACACCATATATTTT.

The chain has TRBV20-1 and TRBJ2-3; TRBD2 agrees at 14 bases. CDR3 length: 15 residues. Germline trimming cut 4 bases from V and 6 bases from J; bases unmatched to any gene: 6. The germline gives CDR1 DFQATT, CDR2 SNEGSKA (reference sequence). CDR3 loop: CSAKKGLAGVDTQYF. For the CDR3, the DNA is TGCAGTGCTAAAAAGGGACTAGCGGGAGTGGATACGCAGTATTTT.

The gene calls are TRBV3-1 and TRBJ2-7; TRBD1 agrees at 7 bases. The CDR3 is 14 residues long. CDR1 LGHDT and CDR2 YNNKEL come from the germline V gene (reference sequence). With 1 base clipped from V and 2 bases from J, the junction kept 2 bases outside the gene matches. CDR3 bases: TGTGCCAGCAGCCAAGGACAGGGCCCCTACGAGCAGTACTTC. It yields the protein CASSQGQGPYEQYF.

V is TRBV21-1 and J is TRBJ1-2; the table assigns TRBD1, which was not confirmed against the DNA. TRBV21-1 is reported as a pseudogene. There are 13 residues in the CDR3. The CDR3 DNA reads TGTGCCAGCAGCGGACGACAGGGGTATGGCTACACCTTC. Encoded protein: CASSGRQGYGYTF.

J is TRBJ2-7 and V is TRBV27, with D uncertain. Germline V gene sequence: CDR1 MNHEY, CDR2 SMNVEV (reference sequence). This CDR3 comprises 15 residues. Trimming shortened V by 3 bases and J by 3 bases, and 15 bases separated the two germline ends. The CDR3: CASSLGASTLYEQYF. The CDR3 coding sequence is TGTGCCAGCAGTTTGGGCGCCTCGACCCTCTACGAGCAGTACTTC.

This clonotype has only one observation. The DNA of the CDR3 is TGCAGCGTCTCTATAGTGAACACTGAAGCTTTCTTT. Its translation: CSVSIVNTEAFF. V is TRBV29-1 and J is TRBJ1-1; D remains unclear. The CDR3 has 12 residues. CDR1 and CDR2 (germline): SQVTM, ANQGSEA. V was pared by 6 bases and J by 0 bases, with 8 bases between.

J is TRBJ1-1 and V is TRBV20-1; tentatively, D is TRBD1 (5 bases). This CDR3 region has 14 residues. Trimming removed 3 bases at V and 5 bases at J, with 16 bases between. Germline V gene data show CDR1 as DFQATT and CDR2 as SNEGSKA (reference sequence). The DNA of the CDR3 is TGCAGTGCTAGCCGCGCAGGGATCAGGACTGAAGCTTTCTTT. Protein sequence: CSASRAGIRTEAFF.

CDR3 DNA sequence: TGTGCCACCAGCCGGGACAGGGAGTATGAGCAGTTCTTC. Translated: CATSRDREYEQFF. V usage is TRBV15 and J usage is TRBJ2-1; 9 bases match TRBD1. From germline, CDR1 is LNHNV and CDR2 YYDKDF (reference sequence). J was trimmed by 8 bases and V by 5 bases; bases with no gene match: 4. This CDR3 has 13 residues.

This chain connects TRBV6-2 or TRBV6-3 to TRBJ1-1, with D unclear. CDR1 and CDR2 (germline): MNHEY, SVGEGT. The CDR3 contains 12 residues. Trimming removed 7 bases from V and 0 bases from J, with 6 bases in between. Written as DNA, the CDR3 is TGTGCCAGCAAGACGGTGAACACTGAAGCTTTCTTT. Amino acids: CASKTVNTEAFF.

V gene TRBV19 combines with J gene TRBJ1-2; D uncertain. This CDR3 is 13 amino acids long. Germline CDR1 is LNHDA and CDR2 is SQIVND (reference sequence). Trimming removed 3 bases at V and 8 bases at J, with 13 bases between. The CDR3 DNA reads TGTGCCAGTAGTATGGCCCCTTCTAGGGGCTACACCTTC. Amino acid sequence: CASSMAPSRGYTF.

J is TRBJ1-5 and V is TRBV6-5, with TRBD1 as a possible D gene (5 bases). Germline V gene sequence: CDR1 MNHEY, CDR2 SVGAGI. This CDR3 contains 14 residues. V was trimmed by 8 bases and J by 6 bases, leaving 17 bases between them. The CDR3 spells CASARSGTGQPQHF. CDR3 sequence (DNA): TGTGCCAGCGCCAGAAGCGGGACTGGTCAGCCCCAGCATTTT.

This chain uses TRBV18 with TRBJ2-4, with 10 bases aligning to TRBD2. Germline lookup yields CDR1 KGHSH and CDR2 LQKENI. This CDR3 spans 17 amino acids. V shed 0 bases, J shed 4 bases, and the junction held 6 bases outside the gene matches. The chain's CDR3 is CASSPPAAGGLKNIQYF. As DNA, the CDR3 is TGTGCCAGCTCACCACCGGCAGCGGGGGGGCTGAAAAACATTCAGTACTTC.

The V call is TRBV18, the J call TRBJ1-5; maybe TRBD1 (5 bases). The V end lost 6 bases, the J end lost 3 bases, and 18 bases lay between the germline ends. The CDR3 consists of 16 residues. Germline V gene sequence: CDR1 KGHSH, CDR2 LQKENI. CDR3 bases: TGTGCCAGCTCCTTCGACAGAGGGAGCCTCAATCAGCCCCAGCATTTT. It codes for CASSFDRGSLNQPQHF.

V gene TRBV20-1 combines with J gene TRBJ2-4, with 12 bases that match TRBD2. CDR3 length equals 15 residues. With V trimmed by 3 bases and J by 1 base, 1 base remained unmatched. Germline assignment: CDR1 DFQATT and CDR2 SNEGSKA (reference sequence). In DNA, the CDR3 is TGCAGTGCTAGTGGGACTAGCGGGGCCAAAAACATTCAGTACTTC. Translated, it gives CSASGTSGAKNIQYF.